A selection of T cell receptor beta chains follows, all from one sample in a study of Ad26.COV2.S vaccination and SARS-CoV-2 variants. Method: immunoSEQ multiplex PCR; TCRdb's copy keeps in-frame clones and lacks some. The table has about 350,000 clones, around 88% seen once; the top ten hold 5%. The sequences come from peripheral blood, collected in a trial of Ad26.COV2.S vaccine versus placebo. The source of these receptors is a person between 18 and 65 years old who received the Ad26.COV2.S COVID-19 vaccine or a placebo. Each CDR3 is given without its conserved first and last residue. Size is omitted from some rows. Given values are once, few, many or a class for expanded clones.

clone_size	v_call	j_call	cdr3_aa
.	TRBV4-1	TRBJ1-1	ASSQDQAWEGNTEAF
.	TRBV19	TRBJ2-7	ASSGRQGIYEQY
.	TRBV5-1	TRBJ2-4	ASSLEERGRMKNIQY
.	TRBV6-1	TRBJ1-1	ASSEPRGSTEAF
once	TRBV19	TRBJ1-5	ASSPATGWPPQH
.	TRBV3-1/TRBV3-2	TRBJ1-1	ASSQDRRNTEAF
.	TRBV5-5	TRBJ2-2	ASETSHYSGELF
.	TRBV19	TRBJ2-1	ASSIEGGGTSYNEQF
.	TRBV19	TRBJ1-6	ASASSADNSPLH
.	TRBV5-1	TRBJ2-1	ASSLGTSRSSYNEQF
.	TRBV5-1	TRBJ1-2	ASSQYRGGGYT
.	TRBV20-1	TRBJ1-1	SASKGSNTEAF
.	TRBV7-2	TRBJ2-1	ASSLAAPSYNEQF
.	TRBV13	TRBJ2-7	ASGLGGSYEQY
.	TRBV11-1	TRBJ1-6	ASSLAKRQFDNSPLH
.	TRBV6-5	TRBJ1-5	ASTGQGAGQPQH
.	TRBV25-1	TRBJ1-1	ASSRDTGTEAF
once	TRBV5-1	TRBJ1-1	ASGWQVDTEAF
.	TRBV13	TRBJ2-7	ASSPGGSSYEQY
.	TRBV4-1	TRBJ1-2	ASSQPGQDYYGYT
once	TRBV27	TRBJ2-7	ASSFPRGADSFRTYEQY
once	TRBV4-2	TRBJ1-1	ASSQARTRNTEAF
.	TRBV11-2	TRBJ1-1	ASSGDRGRRAF
.	TRBV6-6	TRBJ1-6	ASSSLQGSYNSPLH
.	TRBV7-9	TRBJ2-7	ASAGPHTYEQY
once	TRBV5-8	TRBJ1-1	ASSLYGGLNTEAF
.	TRBV7-2	TRBJ1-3	ASKPSGSGNTIY
.	TRBV30	TRBJ1-2	AWNAEPNYGYT
.	TRBV5-1	TRBJ2-7	ASSWGQGTTGNEQY
once	TRBV5-4	TRBJ2-3	ASSRGLATSTDTQY
.	TRBV2	TRBJ2-2	ASSDWTPNTGELF
.	TRBV19	TRBJ1-5	ASSIDRAGDQPQH
.	TRBV24-1	TRBJ2-1	ATSDRRLAGLGNEQF
once	TRBV19	TRBJ2-6	ASSIDGTAILSGANVLT
.	TRBV4-2	TRBJ2-2	ASSQGDRDTGELF
.	TRBV11-2	TRBJ2-2	ASSPLGGEWPNTGELF
.	TRBV2	TRBJ2-7	ASSRLLAGIGEQY
.	TRBV7-9	TRBJ1-1	ASSSRTGSNTEAF
.	TRBV6-6	TRBJ2-5	ASSYPSKQETQY
once	TRBV19	TRBJ1-2	ASSIGVGQGDYGYT
.	TRBV28	TRBJ2-1	ASSLWGTSGVYNEQF
.	TRBV3-1/TRBV3-2	TRBJ2-1	ASSQDQGIGEQF
once	TRBV9	TRBJ2-3	ASGLLRGDTQY
.	TRBV4-1	TRBJ1-4	ASSQDIRDRELF
.	TRBV10-3	TRBJ2-1	AISEPRAGNEQF
.	TRBV29-1	TRBJ2-5	SVSSGGITATQY
.	TRBV21-1	TRBJ2-1	ASSPRTSGGESSYNEQF
.	TRBV9	TRBJ2-7	ASSVSGSLYEQY
.	TRBV9	TRBJ1-4	ASSISGTGGEKLF
.	TRBV7-2	TRBJ2-7	ASSDRVSYEQY
.	TRBV9	TRBJ2-7	ASSVDWQVSYEQY
.	TRBV9	TRBJ2-3	ASSVEAGGTDTQY
.	TRBV19	TRBJ1-5	ASGHPGNQPQH
once	TRBV11-2	TRBJ2-2	ASSTSGELF
.	TRBV19	TRBJ2-1	ASSISAGGYNEQF
once	TRBV6-2/TRBV6-3	TRBJ2-7	ASSLGSSYEQY
once	TRBV29-1	TRBJ1-2	SVPPEGGNYGYT
.	TRBV12-5	TRBJ2-7	ASGLAGLAGGTYEQY
once	TRBV19	TRBJ2-7	ASSPRLVAGAPLTYEQY